The 3 T cell receptor beta chains below come from one sample, sequenced in a study of neurological immune-mediated disorders. TCRdb re-called the 5' RACE reads through MiXCR, storing one row per CDR3 protein. The sample records about 74,000 distinct CDR3 sequences, 5.2% being singletons. Sequenced: PBMCs. The receptors shown here come from a man between 18 and 29 years old with multiple sclerosis.

In its sample, this clonotype was seen many times. This rearrangement joins TRBV10-3 to TRBJ2-3; the match to TRBD2 covers 7 bases. The germline gives CDR1 ENHRY, CDR2 SYGVKD. The CDR3 runs to 14 residues. The ends lost 2 bases at V and 10 bases at J; junction bases unmatched: 9. For the CDR3, the DNA is TGTGCCATCAGTGAGGGACTAGTATCCCATCCGCAGTATTTT. This encodes CAISEGLVSHPQYF.

This clonotype came up many times. The CDR3 coding sequence is TGTGCCAGCAGCCTATGGGGGGCTAGCGGGATGGTTGCAGATACGCAGTATTTT. It encodes CASSLWGASGMVADTQYF. The chain joins TRBV7-3 to TRBJ2-3; 9 nucleotides agree with TRBD2. This CDR3 is built from 18 residues. Germline trimming cut 5 bases from V and 4 bases from J; bases unmatched to any gene: 16. Germline lookup yields CDR1 SGHTA and CDR2 FQGTGA.

This clonotype was counted many times. V gene TRBV20-1 combines with J gene TRBJ1-1; TRBD1 might be the D (5 bases). V lost 3 bases, J lost 7 bases, and 9 bases lay in between. The germline CDR1 and CDR2 sequences are DFQATT and SNEGSKA (reference sequence). The CDR3 totals 11 residues. CDR3 DNA sequence: TGCAGTGCTAGGGGGGGAAGTGAAGCTTTCTTT. Translated: CSARGGSEAFF.